This T cell receptor beta chain is from a study of Graves' ophthalmopathy and Graves' hyperthyroidism (dated by TCRdb to between 2018 and 2020). Background for the entire study: Peripheral blood samples were taken at the time of initial diagnosis, before any treatment was given. TCR beta repertoire signatures were used to distinguish Graves' ophthalmopathy from Graves' hyperthyroidism and to predict progression to ophthalmopathy. In total, approximately 130 blood samples were TCR-sequenced: 43 ophthalmopathy, about 75 hyperthyroidism and roughly 17 hyperthyroidism-to-ophthalmopathy patients. To explore V-J signatures that separate ophthalmopathy from hyperthyroidism, a discovery set of about a hundred patients was enrolled, consisting of fewer than 45 with ophthalmopathy and around 57 with stable hyperthyroidism. An independent validation cohort comprised 18 to 20 hyperthyroidism patients and some 16 patients who later progressed from hyperthyroidism to ophthalmopathy. In over five hyperthyroidism patients, the T-cell repertoires found in thyroid tissue were compared with those found in blood. Following sample collection, hyperthyroidism patients were given methimazole at a starting dose of 30 mg daily, and ophthalmopathy patients were given high-dose intravenous methylprednisolone. General findings and caveats noted by the study authors: No statistical method was used to set the sample size in advance, and the investigators knew which group each participant was assigned to. Ophthalmopathy was separated from stable hyperthyroidism by the 13-signature model with 85% to 90% sensitivity and just under 84% specificity in cross-validation and with 80%/75% in the test set. Most expanded thyroid clonotypes with frequency above 0.001 were also detected in blood, suggesting blood repertoires may reflect the thyroid immune response. In validation, the model predicted ophthalmopathy progression with about 71% sensitivity and about 77% specificity; 12 predicted patients were CT-confirmed with GO in a median of around 6 months.

The ophthalmopathy patients had moderately to severely active disease, with a Clinical Activity Score of 3 or higher, a NOSPECS grade of 4 or higher, and a disease duration of less than 3 months. Patients with other autoimmune diseases, uncontrolled infections, pregnancy or lactation were excluded from the study. Clinical symptoms, serum thyroxine, TRAb, thyroid ultrasound and orbital computed tomography formed the basis of the diagnosis. Ficoll-Paque density gradient centrifugation was used to isolate PBMCs from 8 to 10 ml of fresh peripheral blood. Trizol reagent was used to extract the total RNA, and its quality was then checked on an Agilent 2100 Bioanalyzer. TCR beta CDR3 regions were amplified from RNA transcripts for repertoire sequencing. The first round was an RT-PCR using HTBI primers with the Qiagen OneStep RT-PCR kit, and this first round was followed by a second-round multiplex PCR, then size selection and purification. Sequencing of the libraries was carried out on an Illumina HiSeq2000 in paired-end mode with 100 bp reads. On the authors' methods: Reads were processed with SOAPnuke, discarding reads with adapters, uncalled bases, mean Phred below 15, or no exact constant-primer or identifier match. COPE v1.2.5 was used to merge the high-quality paired reads. Clonotypes were defined as unique nucleotide sequences and were aligned to IMGT TRB V, D and J references using MiTCR v1.1. Analysis was restricted to V-J combinations with a frequency above 0.0001, which covered about 99% of repertoires. For each V-J combination, a TCR clonal expansion and chaos score was defined as F50 clonal expansion divided by the chaos observed in the TCRdist matrix. Features were reduced by Welch's t-statistics and random forest to approximately 12 V-J combinations, which fed a naive Bayes classifier. The Morisita-Horn index was used to measure how similar the thyroid and blood repertoires were. TCRdb cleaned the public reads at Q25 with fastp, built clones with MiXCR and kept in-frame beta chains. Under each unique CDR3 protein, matching rows form one entry showing the most common genes and DNA. TCRdb's processing, not the study's, gives the V and J calls here. This sample gives 660,000 or so distinct CDR3 sequences in total; over 40% of them show up just once. The top ten clones comprise 3% to 3.5% of the sample.

Note on this clonotype: Its target antigen remains unknown. A clone one base away is much larger, so this may be a read error.

The receptor was isolated from an adult man with Graves' ophthalmopathy. The source material was peripheral blood.

The DNA sequence is as follows: TGCGCCAGCAGCTTGGGAATTCAGGAGACTGAAGCTTTCTTT. This translates into CASSLGIQETEAFF. Recombination linked TRBV5-1 to TRBJ1-1; confidence is insufficient to name the D gene. The CDR1 and CDR2 encoded by the germline V gene are SGHRS and YFSETQ. The CDR3 spans 14 residues, from the cysteine through the phenylalanine. Of the read, only the CDR3 DNA is kept; its 42 bases are in frame from base 1. V sheds 0 bases and J sheds 5 bases, leaving 11 bases between their ends.